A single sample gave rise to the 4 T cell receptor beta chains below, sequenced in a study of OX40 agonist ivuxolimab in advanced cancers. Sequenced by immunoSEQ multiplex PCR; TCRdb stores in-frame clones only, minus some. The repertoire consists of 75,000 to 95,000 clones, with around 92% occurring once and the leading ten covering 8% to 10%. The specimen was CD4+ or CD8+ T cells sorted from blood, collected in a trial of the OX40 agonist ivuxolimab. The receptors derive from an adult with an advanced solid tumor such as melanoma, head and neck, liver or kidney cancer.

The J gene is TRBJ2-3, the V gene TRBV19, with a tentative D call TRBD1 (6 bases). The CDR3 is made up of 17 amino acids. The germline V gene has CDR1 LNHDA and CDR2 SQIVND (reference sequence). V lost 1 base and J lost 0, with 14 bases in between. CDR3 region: CASSIGARTVSTDTQYF. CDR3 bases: TGTGCCAGTAGTATAGGAGCCCGGACAGTTAGCACAGATACGCAGTATTTT.

CDR3 residues: CASSLSGAQDTQYF. CDR3 DNA: TGTGCCAGCAGCCTATCGGGAGCCCAGGATACGCAGTATTTT. This chain uses TRBV6-5 with TRBJ2-3, with a weak D call TRBD2 (6 bases). Trimming left V 6 bases short and J 6 bases short, with 16 bases between. The V gene's germline CDR1 is MNHEY and CDR2 SVGAGI. CDR3 length equals 14 residues.

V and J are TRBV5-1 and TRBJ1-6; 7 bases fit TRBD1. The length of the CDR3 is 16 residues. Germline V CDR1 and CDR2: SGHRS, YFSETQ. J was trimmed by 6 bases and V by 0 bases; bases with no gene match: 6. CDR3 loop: CASSLGVNRGNSPLHF. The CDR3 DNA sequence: TGCGCCAGCAGCTTGGGGGTTAACAGGGGTAATTCACCCCTCCACTTT.

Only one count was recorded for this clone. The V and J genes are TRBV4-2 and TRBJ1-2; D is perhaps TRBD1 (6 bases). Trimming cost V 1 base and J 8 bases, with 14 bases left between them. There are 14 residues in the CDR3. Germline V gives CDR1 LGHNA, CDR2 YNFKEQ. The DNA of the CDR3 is TGTGCCAGCAGCCAAGCTGAGCAGGGGAGAGGCTACACCTTC. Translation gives CASSQAEQGRGYTF.